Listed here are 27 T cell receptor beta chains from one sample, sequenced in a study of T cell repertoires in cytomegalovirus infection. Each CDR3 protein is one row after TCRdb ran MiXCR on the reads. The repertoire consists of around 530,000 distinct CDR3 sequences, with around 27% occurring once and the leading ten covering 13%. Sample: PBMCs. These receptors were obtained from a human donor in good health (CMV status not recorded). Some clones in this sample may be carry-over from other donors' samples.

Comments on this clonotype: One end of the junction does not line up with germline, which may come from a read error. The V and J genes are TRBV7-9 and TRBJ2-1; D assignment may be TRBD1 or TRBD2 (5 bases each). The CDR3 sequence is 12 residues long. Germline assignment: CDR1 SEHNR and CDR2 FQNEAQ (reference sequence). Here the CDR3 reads CASSPLRGLTVF. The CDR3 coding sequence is TGTGCCAGCAGCCCCCTCCGGGGCCTAACAGTCTTC.

Here the CDR3 reads CASSKPGGPIQETQYF. The CDR3 DNA reads TGTGCCAGTAGTAAGCCGGGAGGGCCCATACAAGAGACCCAGTACTTC. The chain joins TRBV19 to TRBJ2-5; 8 positions agree with TRBD2. Germline V CDR1 and CDR2: LNHDA, SQIVND (reference sequence). Trimming removed 4 bases from V and 2 bases from J; junction bases left unmatched: 9. The CDR3 runs 16 residues.

The CDR3 loop reads CATPEEQFF. The DNA of the CDR3 is TGTGCAACTCCTGAGGAGCAGTTCTTC. The J gene is TRBJ2-1, the V gene TRBV7-9, with D unclear. Germline V gene lookup returns CDR1 SEHNR and CDR2 FQNEAQ (reference sequence). The CDR3 has 9 amino acids.

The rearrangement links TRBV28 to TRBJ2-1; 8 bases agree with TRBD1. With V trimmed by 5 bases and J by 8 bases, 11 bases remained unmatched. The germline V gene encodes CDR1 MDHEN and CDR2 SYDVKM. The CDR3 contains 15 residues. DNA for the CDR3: TGTGCCAGCAGTCTCCCGGGTCCACAGGGGGATGAGCAGTTCTTC. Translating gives CASSLPGPQGDEQFF.

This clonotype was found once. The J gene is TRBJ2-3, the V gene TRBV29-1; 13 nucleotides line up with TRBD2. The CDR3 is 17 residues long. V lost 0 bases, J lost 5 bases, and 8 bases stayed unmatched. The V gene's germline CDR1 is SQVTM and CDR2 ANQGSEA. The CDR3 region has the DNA TGCAGCGTTGAAGAGTTCACTAGCGGGAGGGCCTTAGATACGCAGTATTTT. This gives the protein CSVEEFTSGRALDTQYF.

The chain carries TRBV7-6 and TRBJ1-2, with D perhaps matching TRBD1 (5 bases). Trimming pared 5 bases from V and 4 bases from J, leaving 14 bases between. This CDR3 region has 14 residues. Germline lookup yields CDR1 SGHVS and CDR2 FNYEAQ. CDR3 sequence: CASSPGGTGYGYTF. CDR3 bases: TGTGCCAGCAGCCCGGGCGGGACGGGCTATGGCTACACCTTC.

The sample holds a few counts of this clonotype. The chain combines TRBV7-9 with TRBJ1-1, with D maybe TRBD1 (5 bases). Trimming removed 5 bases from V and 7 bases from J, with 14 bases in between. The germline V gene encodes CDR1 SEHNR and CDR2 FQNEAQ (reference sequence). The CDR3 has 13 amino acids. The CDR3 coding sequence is TGTGCCAGCAGCCTTCGGGGGGACGGTGAAGCTTTCTTT. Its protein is CASSLRGDGEAFF.

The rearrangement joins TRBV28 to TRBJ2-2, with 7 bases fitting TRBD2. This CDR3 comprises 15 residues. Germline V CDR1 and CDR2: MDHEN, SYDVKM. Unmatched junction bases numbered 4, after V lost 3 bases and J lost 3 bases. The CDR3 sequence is CASSLGGDYTGELFF. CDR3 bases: TGTGCCAGCAGTTTGGGAGGGGACTACACCGGGGAGCTGTTTTTT. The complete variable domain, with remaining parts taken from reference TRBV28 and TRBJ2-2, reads DVKVTQSSRYLVKRTGEKVFLECVQDMDHENMFWYRQDPGLGLRLIYFSYDVKMKEKGDIPEGYSVSREKKERFSLILESASTNQTSMYLCASSLGGDYTGELFFGEGSRLTVL.

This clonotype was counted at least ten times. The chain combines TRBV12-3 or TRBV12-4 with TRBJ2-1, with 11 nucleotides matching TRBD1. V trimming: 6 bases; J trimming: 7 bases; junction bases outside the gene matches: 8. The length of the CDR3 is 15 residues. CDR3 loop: CASSPDRGHGNEQFF. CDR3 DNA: TGTGCCAGCAGCCCGGACAGGGGGCATGGGAATGAGCAGTTCTTC.

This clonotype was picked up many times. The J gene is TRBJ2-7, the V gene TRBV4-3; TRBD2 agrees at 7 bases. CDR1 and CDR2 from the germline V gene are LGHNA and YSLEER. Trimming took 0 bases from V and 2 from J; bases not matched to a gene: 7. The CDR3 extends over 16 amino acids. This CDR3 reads CASSQEFGLGTYEQYF. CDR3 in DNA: TGCGCCAGCAGCCAAGAATTTGGACTAGGGACCTACGAGCAGTACTTC.

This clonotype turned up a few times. The DNA of the CDR3 is TGTGCCAGCAGCGAGGGACTGATGGTCTCGTTGTACGAGCAGTACTTC. Encoded protein: CASSEGLMVSLYEQYF. The chain links TRBV7-8 to TRBJ2-7; D might be TRBD2 (6 bases). The length of the CDR3 is 16 residues. The germline V gene encodes CDR1 SGHVS and CDR2 FQNEAQ. The V gene lost 5 bases and the J gene lost 4 bases, with 21 bases spanning the gap.

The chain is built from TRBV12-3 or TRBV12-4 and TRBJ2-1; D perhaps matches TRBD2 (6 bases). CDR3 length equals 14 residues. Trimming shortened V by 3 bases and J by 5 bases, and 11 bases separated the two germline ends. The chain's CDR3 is CASSFLGGNNEQFF. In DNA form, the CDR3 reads TGTGCCAGCAGTTTTCTCGGGGGAAACAATGAGCAGTTCTTC.

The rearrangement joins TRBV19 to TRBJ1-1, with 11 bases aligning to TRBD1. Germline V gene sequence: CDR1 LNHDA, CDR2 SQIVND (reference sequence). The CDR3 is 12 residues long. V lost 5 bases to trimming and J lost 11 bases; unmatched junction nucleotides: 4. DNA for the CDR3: TGTGCCAGTAGTGGACAGGGGGCTCCCGCTTTCTTT. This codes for CASSGQGAPAFF. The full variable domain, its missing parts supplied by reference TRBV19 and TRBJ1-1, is DGGITQSPKYLFRKEGQNVTLSCEQNLNHDAMYWYRQDPGQGLRLIYYSQIVNDFQKGDIAEGYSVSREKKESFPLTVTSAQKNPTAFYLCASSGQGAPAFFGQGTRLTVV.

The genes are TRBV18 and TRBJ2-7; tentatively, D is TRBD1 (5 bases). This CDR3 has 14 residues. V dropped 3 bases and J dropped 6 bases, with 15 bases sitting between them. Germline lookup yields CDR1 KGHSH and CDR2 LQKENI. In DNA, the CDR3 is TGTGCCAGCTCACCCGACCAGGACACGCCCGAGCAGTACTTC. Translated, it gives CASSPDQDTPEQYF.

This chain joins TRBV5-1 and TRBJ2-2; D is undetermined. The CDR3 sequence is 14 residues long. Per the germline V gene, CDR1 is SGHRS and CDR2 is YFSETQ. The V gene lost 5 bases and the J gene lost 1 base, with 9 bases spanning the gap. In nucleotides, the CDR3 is TGCGCCAGCAGGGTTAGACTGAACACCGGGGAGCTGTTTTTT. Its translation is CASRVRLNTGELFF.

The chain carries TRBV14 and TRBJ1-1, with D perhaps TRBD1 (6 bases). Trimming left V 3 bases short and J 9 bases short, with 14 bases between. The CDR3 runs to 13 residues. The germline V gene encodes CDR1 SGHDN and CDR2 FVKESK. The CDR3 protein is CASSQTGSSKAFF. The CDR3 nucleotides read TGTGCCAGCAGCCAGACAGGTTCCAGCAAAGCTTTCTTT.

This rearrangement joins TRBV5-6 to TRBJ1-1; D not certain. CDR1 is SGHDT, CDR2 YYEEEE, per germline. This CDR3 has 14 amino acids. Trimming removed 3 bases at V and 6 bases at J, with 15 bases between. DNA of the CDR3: TGTGCCAGCAGCTCAAGGAAGGGTGTCCCTGAAGCTTTCTTT. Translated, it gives CASSSRKGVPEAFF.

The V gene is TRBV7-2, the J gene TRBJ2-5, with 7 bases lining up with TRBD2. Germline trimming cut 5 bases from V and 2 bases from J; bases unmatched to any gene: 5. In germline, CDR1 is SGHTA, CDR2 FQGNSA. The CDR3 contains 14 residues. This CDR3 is CASSPGLVQETQYF. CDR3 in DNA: TGTGCCAGCAGCCCAGGACTAGTTCAAGAGACCCAGTACTTC.

The CDR3 sequence is CASSDLAEQFF. Here the CDR3 DNA reads TGTGCCAGCAGTGACTTAGCAGAGCAGTTCTTC. This chain uses TRBV28 with TRBJ2-1; D is unresolved. The CDR3 is 11 amino acids. V was clipped by 5 bases and J by 10 bases, with 9 bases between them. From germline, CDR1 is MDHEN and CDR2 SYDVKM.

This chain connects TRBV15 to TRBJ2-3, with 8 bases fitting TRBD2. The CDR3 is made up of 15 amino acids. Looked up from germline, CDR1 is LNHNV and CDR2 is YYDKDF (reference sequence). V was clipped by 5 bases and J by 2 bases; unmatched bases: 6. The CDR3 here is CATSGGGGYTDTQYF. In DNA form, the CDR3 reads TGTGCCACCAGCGGAGGCGGGGGGTACACAGATACGCAGTATTTT.

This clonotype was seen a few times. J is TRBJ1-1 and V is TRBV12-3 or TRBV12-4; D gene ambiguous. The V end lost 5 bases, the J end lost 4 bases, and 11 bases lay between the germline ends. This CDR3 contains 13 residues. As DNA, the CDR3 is TGTGCCAGCAGTCCCAGCGGCGCCACTGAAGCTTTCTTT. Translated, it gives CASSPSGATEAFF.

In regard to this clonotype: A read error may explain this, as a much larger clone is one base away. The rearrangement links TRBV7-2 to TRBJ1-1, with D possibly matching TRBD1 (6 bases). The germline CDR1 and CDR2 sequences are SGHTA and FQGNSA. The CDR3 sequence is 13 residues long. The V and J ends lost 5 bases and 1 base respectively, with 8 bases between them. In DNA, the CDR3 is TGTACCAGCAGCACGGACAGGAACACTGAAGCTTTCTTT. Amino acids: CTSSTDRNTEAFF.

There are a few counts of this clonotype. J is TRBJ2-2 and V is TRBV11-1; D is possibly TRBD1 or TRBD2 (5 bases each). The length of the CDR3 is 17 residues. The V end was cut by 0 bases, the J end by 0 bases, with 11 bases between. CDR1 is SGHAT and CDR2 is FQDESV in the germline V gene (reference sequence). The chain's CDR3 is CASSLARWGSNTGELFF. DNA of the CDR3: TGTGCCAGCAGCTTAGCCCGTTGGGGGTCGAACACCGGGGAGCTGTTTTTT.

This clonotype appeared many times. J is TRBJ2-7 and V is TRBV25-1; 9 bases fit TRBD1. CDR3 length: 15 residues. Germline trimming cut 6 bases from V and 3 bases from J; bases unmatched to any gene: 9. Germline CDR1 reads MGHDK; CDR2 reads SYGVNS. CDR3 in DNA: TGTGCCAGCAGCCAGACGACAGGGGGTATCTACGAGCAGTACTTC. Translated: CASSQTTGGIYEQYF.

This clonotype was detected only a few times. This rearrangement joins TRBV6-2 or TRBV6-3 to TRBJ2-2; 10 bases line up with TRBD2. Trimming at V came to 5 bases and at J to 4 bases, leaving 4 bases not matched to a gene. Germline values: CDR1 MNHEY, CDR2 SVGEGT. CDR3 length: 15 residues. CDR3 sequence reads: CASSRLAGPTGELFF. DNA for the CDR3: TGTGCCAGCAGTAGACTAGCGGGCCCCACCGGGGAGCTGTTTTTT.

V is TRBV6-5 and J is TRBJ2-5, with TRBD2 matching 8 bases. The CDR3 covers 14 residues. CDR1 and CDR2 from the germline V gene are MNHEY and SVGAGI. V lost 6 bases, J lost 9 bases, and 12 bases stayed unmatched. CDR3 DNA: TGTGCCAGCAGGGACGGACTAGCCGGAATTTCCCAGTACTTC. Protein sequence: CASRDGLAGISQYF.

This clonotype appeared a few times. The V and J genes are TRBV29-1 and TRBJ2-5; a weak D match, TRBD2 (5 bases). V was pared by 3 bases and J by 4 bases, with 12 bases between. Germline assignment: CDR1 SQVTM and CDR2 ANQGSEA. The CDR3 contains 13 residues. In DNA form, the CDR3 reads TGCAGCGTTGACGGGGTAGTAGGAGAGACCCAGTACTTC. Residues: CSVDGVVGETQYF.